These 6 T cell receptor beta chains originate from one sample sequenced in a study of cytomegalovirus exposure and HLA in healthy donors. This PCR relied on a set of 60 Vbeta primers and 13 Jbeta primers. Clones were sequenced by immunoSEQ multiplex PCR, and TCRdb holds only the in-frame ones, with some missing. Recorded for this sample: about 64,000 clones. What was sequenced was PBMCs. The receptors originated from a woman aged 18-29 years in good health and CMV-seronegative.

This chain links TRBV14 with TRBJ1-2; 7 bases map to TRBD1. This CDR3 region has 14 residues. V was pared by 3 bases and J by 5 bases, with 6 bases of the junction left unmatched. CDR1 and CDR2 from the germline V gene are SGHDN and FVKESK. The CDR3 DNA is TGTGCCAGCAGCCATGGAGGACAGGTGTATGGCTACACCTTC. The encoded protein is CASSHGGQVYGYTF. Full variable domain (rest looked up from reference TRBV14 and TRBJ1-2): EAGVTQFPSHSVIEKGQTVTLRCDPISGHDNLYWYRRVMGKEIKFLLHFVKESKQDESGMPNNRFLAERTGGTYSTLKVQPAELEDSGVYFCASSHGGQVYGYTFGSGTRLTVV.

The chain carries TRBV6-5 and TRBJ1-2; D remains ambiguous. The V and J ends lost 5 bases and 0 bases respectively, with 13 bases between them. The CDR3 spans 15 residues. Germline CDR1 reads MNHEY; CDR2 reads SVGAGI. DNA for the CDR3: TGTGCCAGCAGTCCAAACAGAGGGTCTAACTATGGCTACACCTTC. Translating it yields CASSPNRGSNYGYTF.

This sequence joins TRBV9 and TRBJ1-2; TRBD1 agrees at 9 bases. Germline V gene lookup returns CDR1 SGDLS and CDR2 YYNGEE. The CDR3 sequence is 15 residues long. J was trimmed by 8 bases and V by 3 bases; bases with no gene match: 11. The CDR3 loop is CASSAIQGARGGYTF. The CDR3 DNA reads as TGTGCCAGCAGCGCGATACAGGGGGCGCGGGGAGGCTACACCTTC.

The chain links TRBV5-6 to TRBJ1-2; possible D gene TRBD1, 6 bases. Germline CDR1 SGHDT, CDR2 YYEEEE. The CDR3 contains 16 residues. V gave up 0 bases and J gave up 3 bases, with 15 bases separating them. This CDR3 reads CASSLVAQGADYGYTF. The CDR3 nucleotides are TGTGCCAGCAGCTTGGTAGCACAGGGTGCGGACTATGGCTACACCTTC.

CDR3 in DNA: TGTGCCAGCAGCCAAGGGTCGAGTGGCTACACCTTC. It specifies CASSQGSSGYTF. J is TRBJ1-2 and V is TRBV4-2; D unclear. This CDR3 is built from 12 residues. The V and J ends lost 1 base and 7 bases respectively, with 7 bases between them. Germline V CDR1 and CDR2: LGHNA, YNFKEQ.

The chain uses TRBV7-6 and TRBJ1-1; D is uncertain. CDR1 and CDR2 (germline): SGHVS, FNYEAQ. Trimming pared 5 bases from V and 2 bases from J, leaving 12 bases between. The CDR3 spans 14 residues. CDR3 DNA: TGTGCCAGCAGCCTAGGGCCCACAAACACTGAAGCTTTCTTT. Translation gives CASSLGPTNTEAFF.